The 19 T cell receptor beta chains in this list originate from one sample, sequenced in a study of blood T cell repertoires in COVID-19. Using immunoSEQ multiplex PCR, the repertoire was profiled, and TCRdb retains in-frame clones only, with some absent. The sample holds roughly 100,000 clones, approximately 92% seen once. The sequenced sample consisted of peripheral blood. The receptors shown here come from a woman of 80 years or more with acute or convalescent COVID-19.

V is TRBV19 and J is TRBJ1-4; 7 bases align to TRBD1. Looked up from germline, CDR1 is LNHDA and CDR2 is SQIVND (reference sequence). V shed 5 bases and J 3 bases; nucleotides not matched to a gene: 12. This CDR3 comprises 17 residues. In nucleotides, the CDR3 is TGTGCCAGTAGTGCAGGACGGCTTCAGGGGGCTAATGAAAAACTGTTTTTT. It yields the protein CASSAGRLQGANEKLFF.

CDR3 sequence: CASSRGMNTEAFF. The CDR3 nucleotides are TGTGCCAGCAGCCGCGGAATGAACACTGAAGCTTTCTTT. V is TRBV11-1 and J is TRBJ1-1; D gene unclear. This CDR3 has 13 amino acids. The V end was cut by 5 bases, the J end by 0 bases, with 7 bases between. Germline values: CDR1 SGHAT, CDR2 FQDESV (reference sequence). The full variable domain, in which reference TRBV11-1 and TRBJ1-1 provide the parts outside the CDR3, is EAEVAQSPRYKITEKSQAVAFWCDPISGHATLYWYRQILGQGPELLVQFQDESVVDDSQLPKDRFSAERLKGVDSTLKIQPAELGDSAMYLCASSRGMNTEAFFGQGTRLTVV.

This sequence joins TRBV5-4 and TRBJ2-5; D may be TRBD2 (6 bases). The CDR3 runs 14 residues. The V gene lost 2 bases and the J gene lost 4 bases, with 12 bases spanning the gap. Germline CDR1 and CDR2: SGHNT and YYREEE (reference sequence). The DNA for the CDR3 is TGTGCCAGCAGCTTAAAGGTGGGGGGAGAGACCCAGTACTTC. Its protein product is CASSLKVGGETQYF. Full variable domain (missing parts from reference TRBV5-4 and TRBJ2-5): ETGVTQSPTHLIKTRGQQVTLRCSSQSGHNTVSWYQQALGQGPQFIFQYYREEENGRGNFPPRFSGLQFPNYSSELNVNALELDDSALYLCASSLKVGGETQYFGPGTRLLVL.

This clone has a single count. The chain recombines TRBV2 with TRBJ2-3; 8 bases fit TRBD2. Germline V gene sequence: CDR1 SNHLY, CDR2 FYNNEI. V was clipped by 7 bases and J by 2 bases; unmatched bases: 8. The CDR3 sequence is 15 residues long. In DNA form, the CDR3 reads TGTGCCAGCACCCGAGGCGGGGGGCCCACAGATACGCAGTATTTT. Translated: CASTRGGGPTDTQYF.

The V and J genes are TRBV28 and TRBJ1-6; the match to TRBD1 covers 8 bases. The CDR3 has 15 residues. Germline V gene data show CDR1 as MDHEN and CDR2 as SYDVKM. The ends lost 5 bases at V and 9 bases at J; junction bases unmatched: 9. CDR3 sequence: CASSPPDRGGSPLHF. CDR3 DNA: TGTGCCAGCAGTCCACCAGACAGGGGCGGTTCACCCCTCCACTTT.

V usage is TRBV5-4 and J usage is TRBJ2-3; no clear D gene. The CDR3 is 12 amino acids. Germline V gives CDR1 SGHNT, CDR2 YYREEE (reference sequence). V was trimmed by 1 base and J by 3 bases, leaving 3 bases between them. As DNA, the CDR3 is TGTGCCAGCAGCTTGCCTACAGATACGCAGTATTTT. Amino acids: CASSLPTDTQYF.

This CDR3 reads CASSLGQGLTDTQYF. In nucleotides, the CDR3 is TGTGCCAGCAGCTTAGGGCAGGGGCTCACAGATACGCAGTATTTT. V usage is TRBV7-2 and J usage is TRBJ2-3, with D perhaps matching TRBD1 (6 bases). CDR1 SGHTA and CDR2 FQGNSA come from the germline V gene. This CDR3 contains 15 residues. V was clipped by 1 base and J by 2 bases, with 10 bases between them.

CDR3 bases: TGTGCCAGCACCATACGGGGAGGGTCGAGCAATCAGCCCCAGCATTTT. Its translation is CASTIRGGSSNQPQHF. V gene TRBV28 combines with J gene TRBJ1-5; unclear D gene. V dropped 7 bases and J dropped 1 base, with 17 bases sitting between them. This CDR3 comprises 16 residues. The germline V gene encodes CDR1 MDHEN and CDR2 SYDVKM.

The chain links TRBV4-1 to TRBJ2-7; TRBD2 agrees at 11 bases. The CDR3 has 17 amino acids. Germline V gives CDR1 MGHRA, CDR2 YSYEKL. Losses at the gene ends were 1 base for V and 3 bases for J; bases not matched to a gene: 8. CDR3 sequence: CASSQALSGGGLYEQYF. The CDR3 DNA follows: TGCGCCAGCAGCCAAGCGCTTAGCGGGGGGGGACTCTACGAGCAGTACTTC.

This clone came up once. Here the CDR3 reads CASRQYQDNTGELFF. DNA for the CDR3: TGTGCCAGCAGACAGTATCAAGATAACACCGGGGAGCTGTTTTTT. V is TRBV3-1 (or the pseudogene TRBV3-2) and J is TRBJ2-2; the D is unclear. The germline V gene encodes CDR1 LGHDT and CDR2 YNNKEL (reference sequence). CDR3 size: 15 residues. With 6 bases removed from V and 2 bases from J, the gap between germline ends came to 13 bases.

The chain employs TRBV19 and TRBJ2-1; 12 nucleotides line up with TRBD2. V was clipped by 4 bases and J by 3 bases; unmatched bases: 1. CDR3 size: 15 residues. CDR1 LNHDA and CDR2 SQIVND come from the germline V gene (reference sequence). Written as DNA, the CDR3 is TGTGCCAGTAGTACGACTAGCGGGGGCTACAATGAGCAGTTCTTC. It yields the protein CASSTTSGGYNEQFF.

The CDR3 spells CATRASGTGNQPQHF. In nucleotides, the CDR3 is TGTGCCACCAGAGCCTCCGGGACAGGTAATCAGCCCCAGCATTTT. V and J are TRBV24-1 and TRBJ1-5; TRBD1 matches 8 bases. The J segment lost 4 bases and the V segment lost 7 bases, leaving 8 bases of the junction unmatched. CDR3 size: 15 residues. Germline values: CDR1 KGHDR, CDR2 SFDVKD.

The chain joins TRBV10-3 to TRBJ2-2; D is perhaps TRBD1 (5 bases). The V and J ends lost 11 bases and 1 base respectively, with 14 bases between them. Germline V CDR1 and CDR2: ENHRY, SYGVKD. CDR3 size: 14 residues. CDR3: CAAFGQGNTGELFF. CDR3 nucleotide sequence: TGTGCCGCCTTCGGGCAGGGGAACACCGGGGAGCTGTTTTTT.

The V and J genes are TRBV7-2 and TRBJ2-3; 11 nucleotides agree with TRBD1. CDR1 is SGHTA, CDR2 FQGNSA, per germline. The CDR3 totals 15 residues. With V trimmed by 5 bases and J by 2 bases, 3 bases remained unmatched. CDR3 amino acids: CASSEDRGPTDTQYF. The CDR3 DNA follows: TGTGCCAGCAGCGAGGACAGGGGGCCCACAGATACGCAGTATTTT.

The sample holds one count of this clone. The V gene is TRBV30, the J gene TRBJ1-5; 7 bases are a match to TRBD1. Per germline, CDR1 GTSNPN and CDR2 SVGIG (reference sequence). The CDR3 length is 17 residues. V was pared by 5 bases and J by 2 bases, with 15 bases of the junction left unmatched. CDR3 bases: TGTGCCTGGTCAATCGACAGGGCGACGGTAGGCAATCAGCCCCAGCATTTT. It encodes CAWSIDRATVGNQPQHF.

The chain's CDR3 is CASREERRNTEAFF. The CDR3 nucleotides are TGTGCCAGCAGGGAAGAACGGAGGAACACTGAAGCTTTCTTT. The rearrangement links TRBV13 to TRBJ1-1; D gene uncertain. This CDR3 is built from 14 residues. Germline CDR1 PRHDT, CDR2 FYEKMQ (reference sequence). The germline V and J ends were trimmed by 6 bases and 1 base, with 12 bases remaining between them.

This chain joins TRBV7-9 and TRBJ1-6; D remains ambiguous. Trimming removed 2 bases at V and 8 bases at J, with 7 bases between. Germline values: CDR1 SEHNR, CDR2 FQNEAQ (reference sequence). The CDR3 runs 13 residues. This chain's CDR3 is CASSLNRDSPLHF. The DNA for the CDR3 is TGTGCCAGCAGCTTAAACAGAGATTCACCCCTCCACTTT.

V and J are TRBV7-9 and TRBJ1-2; the D gene is possibly TRBD1 (5 bases). Germline loops: CDR1 SEHNR, CDR2 FQNEAQ (reference sequence). Trimming cost V 5 bases and J 0 bases, with 10 bases left between them. CDR3 length: 14 residues. CDR3 loop: CASSKGSSNYGYTF. Written as DNA, the CDR3 is TGTGCCAGCAGCAAGGGGTCGTCTAACTATGGCTACACCTTC.

The rearrangement joins TRBV29-1 to TRBJ1-2; TRBD1 aligns across 10 bases. The germline V gene has CDR1 SQVTM and CDR2 ANQGSEA. This CDR3 has 16 residues. With V trimmed by 1 base and J by 4 bases, 9 bases remained unmatched. CDR3 region: CSVEGPLTGGRYGYTF. The CDR3 nucleotides read TGCAGCGTTGAAGGCCCACTGACAGGGGGCCGCTATGGCTACACCTTC. Based on the CDR3 plus reference TRBV29-1 and TRBJ1-2, the full variable domain is SAVISQKPSRDICQRGTSLTIQCQVDSQVTMMFWYRQQPGQSLTLIATANQGSEATYESGFVIDKFPISRPNLTFSTLTVSNMSPEDSSIYLCSVEGPLTGGRYGYTFGSGTRLTVV.